These 14 T cell receptor beta chains were all obtained from the same sample, sequenced in a study of blood T cells in healthy people across ages. Using a J-beta primer mix together with a sample-barcoded 5' primer, a second PCR was run for about 6 to 12 cycles. Via MiXCR, TCRdb re-called the 5' RACE reads, giving one row per CDR3 protein. The repertoire holds about 940,000 distinct CDR3 sequences, with about 48% as singletons. The sequenced sample was blood. These receptors were collected from a man in his thirties or forties in good health.

This rearrangement joins TRBV20-1 to TRBJ1-6; 10 positions match TRBD1. V gave up 1 base and J gave up 7 bases; unmatched junction bases: 13. The CDR3 has 18 amino acids. Germline V CDR1 and CDR2: DFQATT, SNEGSKA (reference sequence). CDR3 bases: TGCAGTGCTAGAGGCGCGACAGGGGGCGTGGGGGGAAATTCACCCCTCCACTTT. Its protein is CSARGATGGVGGNSPLHF.

This clonotype was recorded a few times. The chain recombines TRBV7-3 with TRBJ2-7, with TRBD2 matching 7 bases. CDR1 SGHTA and CDR2 FQGTGA come from the germline V gene. The CDR3 sequence is 17 residues long. J gave up 4 bases and V 0 bases, and 12 bases lay outside the gene matches. The CDR3 protein is CASSLTRPGGVTYEQYF. For the CDR3, the DNA is TGTGCCAGCAGCTTAACGAGACCTGGGGGGGTCACTTACGAGCAGTACTTC.

The CDR3 sequence is CSVTGVRDNEQFF. The CDR3 DNA sequence: TGCAGCGTTACCGGGGTAAGGGACAATGAGCAGTTCTTC. The J gene is TRBJ2-1, the V gene TRBV29-1, with a weak D call TRBD2 (5 bases). Trimming shortened V by 5 bases and J by 5 bases, and 13 bases separated the two germline ends. The CDR3 contains 13 residues. Looked up from germline, CDR1 is SQVTM and CDR2 is ANQGSEA.

This chain links TRBV7-2 with TRBJ2-4; 12 positions match TRBD2. The CDR3 is 20 residues long. With 0 bases clipped from V and 2 bases from J, the junction kept 11 bases outside the gene matches. Germline values: CDR1 SGHTA, CDR2 FQGNSA. The CDR3 here is CASSLAVAASGGASKNIQYF. CDR3 coding DNA: TGTGCCAGCAGCTTAGCCGTAGCGGCTAGCGGGGGGGCGTCCAAAAACATTCAGTACTTC.

In this sample, this clonotype turned up a few times. The genes are TRBV24-1 and TRBJ2-3; D gene ambiguous. This CDR3 region has 11 residues. The V gene's germline CDR1 is KGHDR and CDR2 SFDVKD. The ends were cut back, 9 bases at V and 4 bases at J, with 7 bases in the middle. The CDR3 DNA reads TGTGCCACCGGGCAATCAGATACGCAGTATTTT. Protein product: CATGQSDTQYF.

This clonotype was observed a few times. This chain joins TRBV6-2 or TRBV6-3 and TRBJ2-1; D is unresolved. V was shortened by 3 bases and J by 0 bases, with 15 bases between the two germline ends. This CDR3 has 17 residues. CDR1 and CDR2 from the germline V gene are MNHEY and SVGEGT. CDR3: CASSYWLSGGSYNEQFF. The DNA for the CDR3 is TGTGCCAGCAGTTATTGGCTCTCTGGCGGCTCCTACAATGAGCAGTTCTTC.

The table lists this clonotype with a few counts. The chain links TRBV4-2 to TRBJ1-2, with TRBD1 matching 7 bases. CDR3 length: 14 amino acids. V was pared by 0 bases and J by 8 bases, with 6 bases of the junction left unmatched. Germline CDR1 LGHNA, CDR2 YNFKEQ. DNA for the CDR3: TGTGCCAGCAGCCAAGATCAGGGGGGACCGGGCTACACCTTC. Its translation: CASSQDQGGPGYTF.

The rearrangement joins TRBV20-1 to TRBJ2-5, with D possibly matching TRBD1 (5 bases). The V gene's germline CDR1 is DFQATT and CDR2 SNEGSKA (reference sequence). The CDR3 is 13 residues long. V was shortened by 3 bases and J by 5 bases, with 13 bases between the two germline ends. In DNA form, the CDR3 reads TGCAGTGCTAGCGCCAGGGTGCCTGAGACCCAGTACTTC. Translated, it gives CSASARVPETQYF.

This clonotype was seen repeatedly, ten times or more. The chain combines TRBV20-1 with TRBJ2-1, with 8 bases identical to TRBD2. Germline trimming cut 3 bases from V and 7 bases from J; bases unmatched to any gene: 17. This CDR3 spans 17 amino acids. The germline CDR1 and CDR2 sequences are DFQATT and SNEGSKA (reference sequence). CDR3 DNA: TGCAGTGCTAGGGCGGGTAGCGGGGCGCAGTGGAGAAATGAGCAGTTCTTC. Its protein is CSARAGSGAQWRNEQFF.

DNA of the CDR3: TGCAGTGCTAGAGAGGGGTTACGTAGTAATTCACCCCTCCACTTT. This sequence encodes CSAREGLRSNSPLHF. The chain combines TRBV20-1 with TRBJ1-6; D gene uncertain. Trimming took off 0 bases at V and 6 bases at J, with 12 bases between the two ends. The CDR3 is made up of 15 amino acids. CDR1 is DFQATT, CDR2 SNEGSKA, per germline (reference sequence).

The rearrangement joins TRBV7-2 to TRBJ2-7; D is possibly TRBD1 (5 bases). The J call is in doubt because the DNA end fits TRBJ2-5 better. The CDR3 has 15 amino acids. Germline loops: CDR1 SGHTA, CDR2 FQGNSA. The CDR3 spells CASSFLPGLRETQYF. In DNA, the CDR3 is TGTGCCAGCAGCTTCCTACCAGGGTTGAGGGAGACCCAGTACTTC.

The V and J genes are TRBV24-1 and TRBJ1-1; D not certain. Germline V gene data show CDR1 as KGHDR and CDR2 as SFDVKD. V dropped 5 bases and J dropped 1 base, with 10 bases sitting between them. The CDR3 runs 14 residues. The CDR3 here is CATSVGQTNTEAFF. CDR3 bases: TGTGCCACCAGTGTTGGTCAGACGAACACTGAAGCTTTCTTT.

This sequence joins TRBV27 and TRBJ1-2; possible D gene TRBD1, 6 bases. The length of the CDR3 is 13 residues. CDR1 and CDR2 (germline): MNHEY, SMNVEV (reference sequence). V lost 5 bases, J lost 5 bases, and 12 bases lay in between. CDR3 DNA sequence: TGTGCCAGCAGTGCGTTGGACAGATATGGCTACACCTTC. Its translation: CASSALDRYGYTF.

This chain uses TRBV20-1 with TRBJ2-3; either TRBD1 or TRBD2 may fit D (5 bases each). The CDR3 runs 13 residues. Trimming left V 6 bases short and J 5 bases short, with 15 bases between. CDR1 and CDR2 from the germline V gene are DFQATT and SNEGSKA (reference sequence). CDR3 amino acids: CSARLWGRDTQYF. The CDR3 DNA sequence: TGCAGTGCCCGCCTGTGGGGGAGAGATACGCAGTATTTT.